This T cell receptor (beta chain) was sequenced for a study of cytomegalovirus exposure and HLA in healthy donors (dated by TCRdb to the late 2010s). Concerning the study at large: An earlier analysis of some 600 of the donors reported 276 Gb of sequence data and 90 million to 120 million unique TCR beta sequences obtained from about 180 million T cells. An early release that covered some 630 HLA-typed donors contained about 300 gigabases of sequencing data and 80 million or so unique TCR sequences. Among the roughly 400 genotyped donors, approximately 82% belonged to the genetic ancestry cluster associated with self-reported Caucasian donors. The study aimed to test whether signatures of past pathogen exposure could be identified by cataloging public T cell receptors. The study used immunosequencing to profile the T cell repertoires of approximately 690 subjects and linked those repertoires to cytomegalovirus serostatus. Besides the first cohort of approximately 670 subjects, a separate validation cohort made up of over 100 different subjects was used. To predict cytomegalovirus infection status, the study combined high-throughput TCR immunosequencing, statistical association of individual TCRs with disease status, and machine learning. In a later analysis, previously published TCR beta repertoires from about 670 donors were re-analyzed and high-resolution HLA genotyping was added so that TCR occurrence patterns could be studied. Rather than using new phenotypic data, the later analysis identified candidate immune exposures from TCR beta sequences and from how often those sequences occurred across donors. An earlier analysis of fewer than 700 of the donors applied high-throughput TCR beta sequencing to assess whether each TCR beta V gene segment acted as functional or pseudogenic. Donor age, sex, ethnicity and CMV serostatus were collected together with the repertoire data. Genome-wide SNP genotypes for about 65% of the roughly 670 donors were used in a later genetic analysis, which treated that subset as a discovery cohort. All discovery cohort repertoires had been generated on a single sequencing platform. Both class I and class II loci were covered by HLA typing, at four-digit resolution. Typing coverage varied by locus: roughly 629-640 donors for A, B, C, DRB1 and DQB1; roughly 510 for DQA1; more than 600 for DPA1; some 470 for DPB1. A few DR-DQ haplotypes were handled as single units for association and clustering because linkage in the cohort was strong. Across around 400 genotyped donors of the cohort, an average of about 220,000 unique TCR beta nucleotide sequences per donor were sequenced, and roughly a sixth of those sequences were non-productive.

The CDR3, from cysteine to phenylalanine, totals 17 residues. CDR3 DNA only is kept here, 51 bases in frame from base 1. The germline V gene specifies SQVTM as CDR1 and ANQGSEA as CDR2. Summary of the overall study and its limitations: In a later analysis, HLA-associated TCR beta chains were found to be more clonally expanded and to have lower generation probabilities than equally common non-associated chains. Only TCR beta chains were sequenced in this cohort, and the absence of alpha or paired-chain data limited detectable features. A later genetic analysis associated a missense DCLRE1C variant with V-gene and J-gene trimming of TCR beta chains, and an independent cohort replicated the association. Broadly in line with IMGT annotations, most TCR beta V segments showed up in productive rearrangements about 90% or about 30% of the time in an earlier analysis of 450 to 600 of the donors. In vitro tests confirmed that a few of the cytomegalovirus-associated TCR beta chains recognize cytomegalovirus antigens. Some 16 rarely observed V segments, including chromosome 9 orphons, were excluded from the earlier analysis of about 610 of the donors because counts were too low. A later genetic analysis reported fewer N-insertions in productive TCRs among donors in an Asian-associated ancestry cluster than the roughly 700-donor mean. According to a later analysis, TCR association rates differed among HLA loci, with DRB1 alleles showing the most associated TCRs and HLA-C alleles showing the fewest. The only immune exposure information available for the cohort was CMV serostatus. Several of the top co-occurrence clusters appeared to be linked to parvovirus B19, influenza, CMV and Epstein-Barr virus, according to a later analysis. HLA typing was unavailable for some donors at each locus, so association tests used only the typed subset. Presence/absence analyses assumed roughly uniform sequencing depth across donors, an assumption that may not hold. According to a later analysis, most CMV-associated TCR beta chains appeared to be HLA-restricted, and the HLA associations seemed to be driven largely by CMV exposure. A further reported finding was that TCR beta sequences accurately predicted the HLA-A and HLA-B alleles for most subjects in the first cohort. A cluster of highly shared sequence variants was judged likely to represent a technical artifact of the sequencing pipeline. The authors suggested that the approach could potentially be extended to other disease states and immunological phenotypes. Specific HLA alleles were associated with over 15,000 TCR beta sequences at a false discovery rate of 0.05 in a later analysis. Linkage disequilibrium might explain the correlated functional status among segregating V segments, but an unknown experimental factor could not be excluded. Cytomegalovirus status was reported to be diagnosed by the classifier with high specificity and sensitivity in both the original and validation cohorts. While some public TCRs were present in many individuals, most TCR sequences turned up only very rarely across donors. Because the 87-base-pair reads could not distinguish some IMGT-functional V segments, including TRBV6-2 and TRBV6-3, those segments were excluded. The study listed 150 to 200 TCR beta chains as associated with cytomegalovirus. When HLA alleles, especially DR and DQ, strongly co-occurred, attributing TCR associations to individual alleles was difficult.

Receptors were amplified or captured by the immunoSEQ multiplex PCR assay. The multiplex PCR relied on a mix of 60 forward primers for TCR Vbeta segments and 13 reverse primers for TCR Jbeta segments. A multiplex PCR assay on genomic DNA amplified the CDR3 region of rearranged TCR beta genes. The Illumina HiSeq System was used to sequence the amplified TCR beta libraries as 87-base-pair reads. On the authors' methods: In a later analysis, tens of millions of unique TCR beta chains were counted across the 690 or so repertoires, and around 10 million of these chains were shared by at least two donors. Raw reads were error-corrected and collapsed into unique sequences with a nearest-neighbor algorithm that merged closely related sequences to remove PCR and sequencing errors. CDR3 sequences were aligned to IMGT reference sequences to assign V, D and J gene segments. Each retained sequence needed at least a six-nucleotide match to both a V gene segment and a J gene segment. Rearrangements were classified as productive when the CDR3 lacked stop codons and remained in frame with V and J, and all other rearrangements were classified as non-productive. CDR3 was defined according to IMGT convention as the region running from the second conserved V-encoded cysteine to the conserved J-encoded phenylalanine. The earlier analysis of 450 to 750 of the donors excluded any sequence lacking an unambiguous match to a single V gene segment. In an earlier analysis of several hundred of the donors, a V segment was called functional when productive rearrangements were above 56.7%, and segregating when the standard deviation between donors exceeded 5%. A statistical classification framework was developed to diagnose cytomegalovirus status using the catalog of TCR beta chain sequences. In a later analysis, V and J genes were assigned by comparing TCR nucleotide sequences against IMGT/GENE-DB human TR gene sequences. The TCRdist pipeline was used in a later analysis to assign CDR3 sequences and most-parsimonious VDJ recombination scenarios. In a later analysis, every TCR beta chain was defined by the combination of its CDR3 amino acid sequence and its V-gene family, and reads without a unique V-gene family were dropped. In a later analysis, around 650 highly shared, low-generation-probability nucleotide sequences were removed to address suspected cross-contamination and a sequencing artifact. For each public chain, a later analysis derived a clonal expansion index from normalized ranks of inferred template counts within each repertoire. Generation probabilities in a later analysis came from a VDJ recombination model fitted to out-of-frame rearrangements, and those results were checked against IGoR. Hypergeometric tests were used in a later analysis to score TCR-TCR, TCR-HLA and TCR-CMV co-occurrence, with a repertoire-size bias correction applied to the TCR pairs. To estimate false discovery rates, a later analysis permuted the HLA or CMV assignments 20 times. In a later analysis, co-occurring TCRs were grouped with DBSCAN, and TCRdist sequence similarity was added when clustering was performed within HLA-allele-positive subsets. Repertoires with fewer than 30,000 or more than 120,000 public chains, plus five repertoires with anomalous nucleotide sharing, were excluded from co-occurrence clustering. This is the immuneACCESS table as TCRdb keeps it, with only in-frame sequences that have V and J called. A part of the clones is gone; compared with another copy, unresolved V genes explain less than half, and the rest is unexplained. V, J and clone size reflect that table, while D and trimming were determined from the DNA. Within this sample are 45,000 to 65,000 clones, with around 82% of them counted one time only. Roughly 3.2% of the sample lies in the top ten.

The cohort comprised some 700 healthy bone marrow donors. Cohort members were all nominally healthy when sampled, although unrecorded immune exposures were likely present. The donor tested CMV seronegative, placing the donor among the 300 to 400 seronegative members of the cohort. A peripheral blood sample was collected from each donor, and TCR beta sequencing was performed on peripheral blood mononuclear cells. Genomic DNA was extracted from the blood cell samples with the Qiagen DNeasy Blood Extraction Kit. The sample holds one count of this clone. Its recognized antigen is unknown. A read error may account for a junction end that differs from germline.

The receptor was derived from a woman aged 18-29 years in good health and CMV-seronegative. Sequencing was performed on PBMCs. In this chain, TRBV29-1 is recombined with TRBJ2-6; 9 central bases correspond to TRBD1. The bases read TGCAGCGTTTCGAATGGGACAGGGAGGTCCGGGGCCAACGGCCTGACTTTC. It encodes CSVSNGTGRSGANGLTF. Where the CDR3 stops, the reference TRBV29-1 and TRBJ2-6 genes take over; the full variable domain is SAVISQKPSRDICQRGTSLTIQCQVDSQVTMMFWYRQQPGQSLTLIATANQGSEATYESGFVIDKFPISRPNLTFSTLTVSNMSPEDSSIYLCSVSNGTGRSGANGLTFGAGSRLTVL.